These 2 T cell receptor beta chains came from one sample sequenced in a study of shared clonotypes between healthy human individuals. This table comes from immunoSEQ multiplex PCR, and its TCRdb copy is limited to in-frame clones, with some not included. The table includes under 850,000 clones, 92% detected once. Naivety among CD8 cells was defined by CD45RO negativity and positive CCR7 selection, thereby excluding terminally differentiated effector memory CD45RA+ cells. Source material: naive CD8+ T cells sorted from blood. The receptors were sampled from a man aged 25-40 years in good health.

This clone was detected a few times. This specimen includes other DNA sequences encoding the same CDR3. The chain combines TRBV5-1 with TRBJ2-7; TRBD2 matches at 10 bases. This CDR3 contains 14 residues. V lost 3 bases, J lost 0 bases, and 0 bases stayed unmatched. The V gene's germline CDR1 is SGHRS and CDR2 YFSETQ. The CDR3 nucleotides are TGCGCCAGCAGCTGGACTAGCGGCTCCTACGAGCAGTACTTC. Its translation is CASSWTSGSYEQYF.

As for this clone: Sequence at one end of the junction differs from germline and may be a read error. This rearrangement joins TRBV30 to TRBJ2-6, with D maybe TRBD2 (5 bases). The CDR3 is 13 amino acids. Germline lookup yields CDR1 GTSNPN and CDR2 SVGIG (reference sequence). The CDR3 nucleotides are TGTGCCTGGGTAGGCTCCGGGGACAACGTCCTGACTTTC. Protein: CAWVGSGDNVLTF.